This entry lists 14 T cell receptor beta chains sequenced from one sample in a study of blood T cell repertoires in COVID-19. The method was immunoSEQ multiplex PCR; TCRdb's version includes in-frame clones alone and lacks a portion of them. The sample includes about 89,000 clones, 88% of them seen just once. Sequencing was performed on peripheral blood. These receptors came from a man in his 60s with acute or convalescent COVID-19.

This clone was detected only a few times. The rearrangement links TRBV12-3 or TRBV12-4 to TRBJ2-1; D gene unclear. With 7 bases removed from V and 9 bases from J, the gap between germline ends came to 10 bases. This CDR3 is 11 amino acids long. CDR3 sequence: CASTSRSEQFF. In DNA, the CDR3 is TGTGCCAGCACCTCAAGGAGTGAGCAGTTCTTC.

This clone was seen only once. The chain joins TRBV5-4 to TRBJ2-7, with a tentative D call TRBD2 (7 bases). The CDR3 runs to 15 residues. V lost 1 base to trimming and J lost 6 bases, with 17 bases between them. The germline V gene has CDR1 SGHNT and CDR2 YYREEE (reference sequence). CDR3 region: CASSLSGAGVGEQYF. CDR3 nucleotides: TGTGCCAGCAGCTTGTCAGGGGCGGGAGTTGGCGAGCAGTACTTC.

This clone has only a few counts. The rearrangement links TRBV28 to TRBJ2-2; D is possibly TRBD1 (5 bases). V gave up 2 bases and J gave up 3 bases, with 7 bases separating them. CDR3 length: 14 amino acids. Per the germline V gene, CDR1 is MDHEN and CDR2 is SYDVKM. CDR3 protein: CASSLRGYTGELFF. The CDR3 DNA reads TGTGCCAGCAGTTTAAGGGGCTACACCGGGGAGCTGTTTTTT.

The gene calls are TRBV5-1 and TRBJ1-1; 7 bases map to TRBD1. V shed 0 bases and J 0 bases; nucleotides not matched to a gene: 2. Germline CDR1 is SGHRS and CDR2 is YFSETQ. CDR3 size: 15 residues. The CDR3 loop is CASSLGQGMNTEAFF. As DNA, the CDR3 is TGCGCCAGCAGCTTGGGACAGGGAATGAACACTGAAGCTTTCTTT.

The rearrangement links TRBV6-5 to TRBJ2-3, with TRBD2 as a possible D gene (5 bases). V shed 2 bases and J shed 4 bases, with 13 bases lying between them. In germline, CDR1 is MNHEY, CDR2 SVGAGI. The CDR3 covers 15 residues. DNA of the CDR3: TGTGCCAGCAGTTACAGGATCGGGATCGCAGATACGCAGTATTTT. This translates into CASSYRIGIADTQYF.

The V gene is TRBV9, the J gene TRBJ1-2; D is possibly TRBD1 (6 bases). V was shortened by 4 bases and J by 3 bases, with 22 bases between the two germline ends. The germline V gene encodes CDR1 SGDLS and CDR2 YYNGEE. The CDR3 totals 17 residues. The CDR3 DNA reads as TGTGCCAGCAGCTTTCGAGGGGCAGGGGTGAATGACTATGGCTACACCTTC. Amino acids: CASSFRGAGVNDYGYTF.

Regarding this clone: At one boundary the junction diverges from the germline segment, which might be a read error. The J gene is TRBJ2-2, the V gene TRBV5-1; the D gene is possibly TRBD2 (6 bases). The V gene's germline CDR1 is SGHRS and CDR2 YFSETQ. This CDR3 comprises 15 residues. The CDR3: CASSLDRTNTGGLFF. The CDR3 DNA sequence: TGCGCCAGCAGCTTGGACAGGACGAACACCGGGGGGCTGTTTTTT.

This clone was counted once. V gene TRBV5-1 combines with J gene TRBJ2-5, with D perhaps matching TRBD1 (7 bases). Germline CDR1 is SGHRS and CDR2 is YFSETQ. V lost 0 bases to trimming and J lost 5 bases, with 14 bases between them. The CDR3 length is 15 residues. Written as DNA, the CDR3 is TGCGCCAGCAGCTTGGCGGAGGGGGCGGATGAGACCCAGTACTTC. Protein sequence: CASSLAEGADETQYF. Based on the CDR3 plus reference TRBV5-1 and TRBJ2-5, the full variable domain is KAGVTQTPRYLIKTRGQQVTLSCSPISGHRSVSWYQQTPGQGLQFLFEYFSETQRNKGNFPGRFSGRQFSNSRSEMNVSTLELGDSALYLCASSLAEGADETQYFGPGTRLLVL.

This chain joins TRBV19 and TRBJ2-5, with 7 bases fitting TRBD1. The germline CDR1 and CDR2 sequences are LNHDA and SQIVND (reference sequence). The CDR3 totals 16 residues. V lost 7 bases to trimming and J lost 2 bases; unmatched junction nucleotides: 13. CDR3: CASTKSGTVRQETQYF. Written as DNA, the CDR3 is TGTGCCAGTACCAAATCGGGGACAGTTCGGCAAGAGACCCAGTACTTC.

This chain joins TRBV27 and TRBJ1-6; 7 bases fit TRBD1. Germline CDR1 reads MNHEY; CDR2 reads SMNVEV (reference sequence). The trim removed 4 bases at V and 9 bases at J, leaving 3 bases unmatched. This CDR3 contains 13 residues. The CDR3, as DNA: TGTGCCAGCAGTTACAGGGGTAGTTCACCCCTCCACTTT. It is translated as CASSYRGSSPLHF.

J is TRBJ2-7 and V is TRBV5-1; no clear D gene. This CDR3 has 14 residues. Germline values: CDR1 SGHRS, CDR2 YFSETQ. Trimming cost V 3 bases and J 2 bases, with 12 bases left between them. CDR3 in amino acids: CASSSGGRTYEQYF. The CDR3 DNA reads as TGCGCCAGCAGCTCGGGTGGAAGGACCTACGAGCAGTACTTC.

V usage is TRBV7-3 and J usage is TRBJ2-7; D is uncertain. The CDR3 is made up of 14 amino acids. V was pared by 2 bases and J by 2 bases, with 10 bases between. The V gene's germline CDR1 is SGHTA and CDR2 FQGTGA. In nucleotides, the CDR3 is TGTGCCAGCAGCTTATACTCGCGGCCCTACGAGCAGTACTTC. This translates into CASSLYSRPYEQYF.

This chain joins TRBV5-6 and TRBJ2-5; D may be TRBD1 (6 bases). CDR3 length equals 14 residues. CDR1 and CDR2 from the germline V gene are SGHDT and YYEEEE. V was trimmed by 5 bases and J by 5 bases, leaving 16 bases between them. The CDR3 sequence is CASRPRGNGETQYF. The CDR3 region has the DNA TGTGCCAGCAGGCCTAGGGGGAACGGGGAGACCCAGTACTTC.

The chain has TRBV23-1 and TRBJ2-7, with 8 bases lining up with TRBD1. TRBV23-1 is assigned to the ORF class and has an uncertain function. This CDR3 has 15 amino acids. V lost 4 bases to trimming and J lost 4 bases; unmatched junction nucleotides: 9. The CDR3, as DNA: TGCGCCAGCAGTCGCACGGCAGGGGGCGGGTACGAGCAGTACTTC. The encoded protein is CASSRTAGGGYEQYF.